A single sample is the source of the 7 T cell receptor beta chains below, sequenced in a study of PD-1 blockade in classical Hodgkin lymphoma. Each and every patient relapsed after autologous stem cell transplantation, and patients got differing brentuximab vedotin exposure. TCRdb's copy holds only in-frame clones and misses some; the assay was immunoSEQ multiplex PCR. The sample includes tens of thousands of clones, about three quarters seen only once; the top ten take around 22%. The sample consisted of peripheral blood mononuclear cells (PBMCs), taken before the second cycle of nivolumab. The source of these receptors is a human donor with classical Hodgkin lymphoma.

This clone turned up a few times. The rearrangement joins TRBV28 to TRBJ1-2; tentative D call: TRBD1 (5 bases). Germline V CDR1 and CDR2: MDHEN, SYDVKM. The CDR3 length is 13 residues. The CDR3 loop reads CAIGGGSNYGYTF. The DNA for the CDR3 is TGTGCGATCGGCGGGGGAAGCAACTATGGCTACACCTTC.

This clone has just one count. The CDR3, as DNA: TGTGCCAGCAGGCGCCTGGAAGCAGATGAAAAACTGTTTTTT. The encoded protein is CASRRLEADEKLFF. The rearrangement joins TRBV5-6 to TRBJ1-4; D gene unclear. Germline CDR1 and CDR2: SGHDT and YYEEEE. The CDR3 is 14 residues long. With 5 bases removed from V and 6 bases from J, the gap between germline ends came to 14 bases. The full variable domain, rest sourced from reference TRBV5-6 and TRBJ1-4, is DAGVTQSPTHLIKTRGQQVTLRCSPKSGHDTVSWYQQALGQGPQFIFQYYEEEERQRGNFPDRFSGHQFPNYSSELNVNALLLGDSALYLCASRRLEADEKLFFGSGTQLSVL.

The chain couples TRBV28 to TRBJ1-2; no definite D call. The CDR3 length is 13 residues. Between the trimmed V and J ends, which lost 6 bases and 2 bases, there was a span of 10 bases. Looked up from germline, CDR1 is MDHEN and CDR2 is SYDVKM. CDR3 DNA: TGTGCCAGCAGATACGACCGGAACTATGGCTACACCTTC. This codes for CASRYDRNYGYTF.

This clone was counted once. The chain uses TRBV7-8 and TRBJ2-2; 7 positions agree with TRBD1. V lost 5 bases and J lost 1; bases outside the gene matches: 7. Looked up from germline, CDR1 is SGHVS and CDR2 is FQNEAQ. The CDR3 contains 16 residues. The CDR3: CASSPMDRLNTGELFF. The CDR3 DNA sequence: TGTGCCAGCAGCCCAATGGACAGGCTGAACACCGGGGAGCTGTTTTTT. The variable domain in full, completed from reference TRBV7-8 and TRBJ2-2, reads GAGVSQSPRYKVAKRGQDVALRCDPISGHVSLFWYQQALGQGPEFLTYFQNEAQLDKSGLPSDRFFAERPEGSVSTLKIQRTQQEDSAVYLCASSPMDRLNTGELFFGEGSRLTVL.

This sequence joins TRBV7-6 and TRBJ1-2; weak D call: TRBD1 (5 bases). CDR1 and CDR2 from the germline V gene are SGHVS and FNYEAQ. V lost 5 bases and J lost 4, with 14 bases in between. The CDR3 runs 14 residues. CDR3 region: CASSQDSGLYGYTF. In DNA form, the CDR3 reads TGTGCCAGCAGCCAAGATTCAGGGCTCTATGGCTACACCTTC.

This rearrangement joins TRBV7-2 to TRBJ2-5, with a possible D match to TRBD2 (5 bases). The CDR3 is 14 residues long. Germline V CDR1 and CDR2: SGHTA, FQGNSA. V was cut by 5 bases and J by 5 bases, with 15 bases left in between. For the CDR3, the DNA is TGTGCCAGCAGCCCCGTGAGGAGAGGGGAGACCCAGTACTTC. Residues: CASSPVRRGETQYF.

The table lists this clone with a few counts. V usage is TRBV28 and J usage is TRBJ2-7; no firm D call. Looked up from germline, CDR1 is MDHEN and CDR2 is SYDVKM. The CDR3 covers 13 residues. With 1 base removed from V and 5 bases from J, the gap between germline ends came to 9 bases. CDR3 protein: CASSLSAVDEQYF. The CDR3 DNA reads TGTGCCAGCAGTTTATCCGCAGTGGACGAGCAGTACTTC.